Listed here is a single T cell receptor beta chain. Its antigen is not known. Before DNA extraction, roughly 0.85-10 million cryopreserved PBMC were held in the samples. The sample comes from a study of long-term antiretroviral therapy in people with HIV. Study-wide findings and caveats: ART adherence, viral resistance and therapy changes were not recorded.

immunoSEQ v3.0 was run at survey level. Per-sample TRB depth target: about 40,000-50,000 T-cell genomes. Repertoires were generated with immunoSEQ multiplex PCR, while TCRdb's copy carries only in-frame clones and drops some. The data hold 20,000 to 25,000 clones, with 87% observed a single time. Germline V gene sequence: CDR1 LGHNA, CDR2 YNFKEQ. V lost 4 bases, J lost 9 bases, and 11 bases stayed unmatched. This CDR3 comprises 16 residues. The rearrangement uses TRBV4-2 and TRBJ2-1; 11 bases align to TRBD2. The starting material was unsorted PBMCs, obtained approximately 2.5 years after starting antiretroviral therapy. The receptor comes from a woman in her 50s with HIV. This CDR3 reads CASSPETSGSVREQFF. CDR3 nucleotide sequence: TGTGCCAGCAGCCCCGAAACTAGCGGGAGCGTGCGTGAGCAGTTCTTC.